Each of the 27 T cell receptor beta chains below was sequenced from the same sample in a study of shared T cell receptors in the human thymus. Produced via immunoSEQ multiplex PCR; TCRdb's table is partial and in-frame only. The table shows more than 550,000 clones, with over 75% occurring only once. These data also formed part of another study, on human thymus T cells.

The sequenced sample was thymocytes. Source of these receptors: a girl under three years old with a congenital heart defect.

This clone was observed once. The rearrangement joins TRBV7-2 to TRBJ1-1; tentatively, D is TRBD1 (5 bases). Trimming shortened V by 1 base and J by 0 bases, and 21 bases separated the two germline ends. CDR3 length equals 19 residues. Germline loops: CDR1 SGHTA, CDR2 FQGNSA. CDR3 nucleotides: TGTGCCAGCAGCTTAGGTAGAGCAGGGATCGTTGAGGTGAACACTGAAGCTTTCTTT. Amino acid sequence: CASSLGRAGIVEVNTEAFF. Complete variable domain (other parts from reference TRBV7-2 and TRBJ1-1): GAGVSQSPSNKVTEKGKDVELRCDPISGHTALYWYRQSLGQGLEFLIYFQGNSAPDKSGLPSDRFSAERTGGSVSTLTIQRTQQEDSAVYLCASSLGRAGIVEVNTEAFFGQGTRLTVV.

The CDR3 region has the DNA TGTGCCAGCAGCCCCACGACAGGGTTGAGGGGCTACACCTTC. Amino acids: CASSPTTGLRGYTF. The chain couples TRBV14 to TRBJ1-2, with 7 bases lining up with TRBD1. V shed 4 bases, J shed 8 bases, and the junction held 10 bases outside the gene matches. The CDR3 runs to 14 residues. Germline V gene sequence: CDR1 SGHDN, CDR2 FVKESK.

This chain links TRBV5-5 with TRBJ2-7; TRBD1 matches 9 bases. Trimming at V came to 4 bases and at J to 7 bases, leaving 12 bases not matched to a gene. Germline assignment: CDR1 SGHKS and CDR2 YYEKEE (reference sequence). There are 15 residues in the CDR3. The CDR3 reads CASSPRDRDPLEQYF. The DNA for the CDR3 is TGTGCCAGCAGCCCCCGGGACAGGGACCCCTTGGAGCAGTACTTC.

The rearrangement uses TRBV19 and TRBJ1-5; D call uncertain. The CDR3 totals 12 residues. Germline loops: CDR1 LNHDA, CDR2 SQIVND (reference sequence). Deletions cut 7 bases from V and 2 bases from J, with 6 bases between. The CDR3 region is CASIGGNQPQHF. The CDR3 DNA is TGTGCCAGTATCGGGGGCAATCAGCCCCAGCATTTT.

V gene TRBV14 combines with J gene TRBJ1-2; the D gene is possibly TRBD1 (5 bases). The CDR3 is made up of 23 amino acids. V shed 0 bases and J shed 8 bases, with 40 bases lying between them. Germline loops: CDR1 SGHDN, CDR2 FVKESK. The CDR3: CASSQEGGFVYGGPGSAAAGYTF. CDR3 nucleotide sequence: TGTGCCAGCAGCCAAGAAGGTGGCTTTGTCTACGGGGGTCCCGGTTCTGCCGCCGCCGGCTACACCTTC. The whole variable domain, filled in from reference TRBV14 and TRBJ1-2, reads EAGVTQFPSHSVIEKGQTVTLRCDPISGHDNLYWYRRVMGKEIKFLLHFVKESKQDESGMPNNRFLAERTGGTYSTLKVQPAELEDSGVYFCASSQEGGFVYGGPGSAAAGYTFGSGTRLTVV.

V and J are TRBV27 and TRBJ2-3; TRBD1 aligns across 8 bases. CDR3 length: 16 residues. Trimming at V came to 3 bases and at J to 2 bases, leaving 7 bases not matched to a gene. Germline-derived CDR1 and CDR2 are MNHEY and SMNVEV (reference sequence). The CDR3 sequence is CASSFQTGVDTDTQYF. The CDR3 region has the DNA TGTGCCAGCAGTTTCCAGACAGGGGTGGACACAGATACGCAGTATTTT.

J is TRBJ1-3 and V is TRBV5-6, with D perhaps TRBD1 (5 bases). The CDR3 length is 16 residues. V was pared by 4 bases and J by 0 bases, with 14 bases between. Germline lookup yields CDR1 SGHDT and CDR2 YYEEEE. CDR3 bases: TGTGCCAGCAGCCGACCAGACAGTCGCTCTGGAAACACCATATATTTT. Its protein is CASSRPDSRSGNTIYF.

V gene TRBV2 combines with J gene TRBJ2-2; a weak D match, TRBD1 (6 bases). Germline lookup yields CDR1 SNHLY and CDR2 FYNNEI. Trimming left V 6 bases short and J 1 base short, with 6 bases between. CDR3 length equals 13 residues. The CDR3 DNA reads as TGTGCCAGCAGGGGACAGAACACCGGGGAGCTGTTTTTT. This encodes CASRGQNTGELFF. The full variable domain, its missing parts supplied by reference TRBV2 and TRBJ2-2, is EPEVTQTPSHQVTQMGQEVILRCVPISNHLYFYWYRQILGQKVEFLVSFYNNEISEKSEIFDDQFSVERPDGSNFTLKIRSTKLEDSAMYFCASRGQNTGELFFGEGSRLTVL.

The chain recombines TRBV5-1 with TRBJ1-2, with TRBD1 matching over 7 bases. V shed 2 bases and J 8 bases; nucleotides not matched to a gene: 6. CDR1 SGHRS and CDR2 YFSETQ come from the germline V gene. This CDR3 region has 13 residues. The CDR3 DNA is TGCGCCAGCAGCTTTCGAGGACAGGCCGGCTACACCTTC. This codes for CASSFRGQAGYTF.

The CDR3 DNA is TGTGCCAGCAGCTTTCTAGCGGGGGCACCGCAGGAAAGCCCCTCCTACAATGAGCAGTTCTTC. As protein: CASSFLAGAPQESPSYNEQFF. The chain recombines TRBV7-8 with TRBJ2-1, with 10 bases fitting TRBD2. This CDR3 is built from 21 residues. Germline V gene sequence: CDR1 SGHVS, CDR2 FQNEAQ. V lost 3 bases to trimming and J lost 0 bases; unmatched junction nucleotides: 17.

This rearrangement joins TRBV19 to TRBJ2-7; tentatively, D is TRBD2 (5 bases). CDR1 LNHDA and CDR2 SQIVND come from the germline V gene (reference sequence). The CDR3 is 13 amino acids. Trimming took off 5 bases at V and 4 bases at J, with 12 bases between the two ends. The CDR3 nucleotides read TGTGCCAGTAGTGGCGAGGGCCCGTACGAGCAGTACTTC. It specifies CASSGEGPYEQYF.

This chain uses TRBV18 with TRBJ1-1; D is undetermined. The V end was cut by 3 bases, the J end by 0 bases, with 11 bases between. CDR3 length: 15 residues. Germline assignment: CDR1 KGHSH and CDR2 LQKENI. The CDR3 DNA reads TGTGCCAGCTCACCCCGGGTCGTCTTGAACACTGAAGCTTTCTTT. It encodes CASSPRVVLNTEAFF.

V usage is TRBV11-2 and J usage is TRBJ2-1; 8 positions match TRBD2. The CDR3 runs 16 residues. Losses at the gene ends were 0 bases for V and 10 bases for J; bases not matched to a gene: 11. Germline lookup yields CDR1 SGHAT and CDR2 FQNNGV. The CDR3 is CASSLDGGGRSKEQFF. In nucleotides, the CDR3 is TGTGCCAGCAGCTTAGACGGGGGGGGGCGGAGTAAAGAGCAGTTCTTC.

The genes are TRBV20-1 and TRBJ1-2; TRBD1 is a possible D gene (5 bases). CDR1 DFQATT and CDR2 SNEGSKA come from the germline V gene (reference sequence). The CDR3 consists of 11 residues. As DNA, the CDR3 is TGCAGGGGGGGACGGCACTATGGCTACACCTTC. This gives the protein CRGGRHYGYTF.

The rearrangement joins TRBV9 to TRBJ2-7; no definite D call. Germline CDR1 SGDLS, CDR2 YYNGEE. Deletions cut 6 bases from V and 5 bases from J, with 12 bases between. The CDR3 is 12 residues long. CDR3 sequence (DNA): TGTGCCAGCATCGTTCCCCGGGACGAGCAGTACTTC. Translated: CASIVPRDEQYF.

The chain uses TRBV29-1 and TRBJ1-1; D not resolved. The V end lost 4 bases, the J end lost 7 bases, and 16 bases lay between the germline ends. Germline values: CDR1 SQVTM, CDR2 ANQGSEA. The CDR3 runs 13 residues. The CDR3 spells CSVVGCGGGEAFF. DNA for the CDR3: TGCAGCGTTGTCGGGTGTGGAGGTGGTGAAGCTTTCTTT.

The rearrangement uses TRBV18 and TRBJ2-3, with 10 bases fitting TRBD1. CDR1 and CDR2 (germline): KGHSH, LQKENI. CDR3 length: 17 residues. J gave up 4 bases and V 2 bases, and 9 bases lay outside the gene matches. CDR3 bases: TGTGCCAGCTCACCAGGGGGACAGGGGCTCAAATCAGATACGCAGTATTTT. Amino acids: CASSPGGQGLKSDTQYF.

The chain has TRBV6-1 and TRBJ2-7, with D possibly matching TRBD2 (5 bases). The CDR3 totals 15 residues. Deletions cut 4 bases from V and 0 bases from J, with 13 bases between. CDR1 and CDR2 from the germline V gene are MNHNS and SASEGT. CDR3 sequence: CASSGEWGNSYEQYF. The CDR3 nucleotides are TGTGCCAGCAGTGGGGAGTGGGGTAACTCCTACGAGCAGTACTTC.

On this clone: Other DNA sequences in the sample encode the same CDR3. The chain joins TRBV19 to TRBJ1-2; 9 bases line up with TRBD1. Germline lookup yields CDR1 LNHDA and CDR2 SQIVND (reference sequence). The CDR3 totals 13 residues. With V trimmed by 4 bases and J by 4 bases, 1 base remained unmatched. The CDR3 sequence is CASSKTGGYGYTF. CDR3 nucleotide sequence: TGTGCCAGTAGTAAGACAGGGGGCTATGGCTACACCTTC.

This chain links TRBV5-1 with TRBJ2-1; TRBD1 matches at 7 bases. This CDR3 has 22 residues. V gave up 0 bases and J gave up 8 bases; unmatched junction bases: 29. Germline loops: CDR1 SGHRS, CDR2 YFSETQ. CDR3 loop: CASSLAPTAWIRRRQGRDEQFF. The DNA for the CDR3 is TGCGCCAGCAGCTTGGCCCCGACCGCCTGGATTCGGCGGAGACAGGGAAGGGATGAGCAGTTCTTC.

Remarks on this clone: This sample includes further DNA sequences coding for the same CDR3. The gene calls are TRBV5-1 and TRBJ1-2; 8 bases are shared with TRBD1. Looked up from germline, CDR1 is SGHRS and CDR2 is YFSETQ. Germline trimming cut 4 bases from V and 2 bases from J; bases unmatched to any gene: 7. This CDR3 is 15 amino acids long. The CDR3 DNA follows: TGCGCCAGCAGCCCCGGACAGGGATTGAACTATGGCTACACCTTC. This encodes CASSPGQGLNYGYTF. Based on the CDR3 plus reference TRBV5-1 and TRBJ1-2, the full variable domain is KAGVTQTPRYLIKTRGQQVTLSCSPISGHRSVSWYQQTPGQGLQFLFEYFSETQRNKGNFPGRFSGRQFSNSRSEMNVSTLELGDSALYLCASSPGQGLNYGYTFGSGTRLTVV.

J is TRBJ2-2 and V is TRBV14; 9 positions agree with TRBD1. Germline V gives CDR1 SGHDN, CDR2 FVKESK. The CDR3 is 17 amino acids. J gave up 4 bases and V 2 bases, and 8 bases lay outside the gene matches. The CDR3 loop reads CASSQPPGTGSTGELFF. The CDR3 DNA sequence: TGTGCCAGCAGCCAACCCCCCGGGACAGGGAGCACCGGGGAGCTGTTTTTT.

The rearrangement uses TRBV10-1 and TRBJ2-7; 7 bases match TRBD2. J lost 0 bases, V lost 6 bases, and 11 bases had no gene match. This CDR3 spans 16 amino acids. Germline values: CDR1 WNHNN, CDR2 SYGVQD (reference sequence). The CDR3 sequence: CASSGPGRGTSYEQYF. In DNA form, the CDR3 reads TGCGCCAGCAGCGGCCCGGGGCGGGGGACCTCCTACGAGCAGTACTTC.

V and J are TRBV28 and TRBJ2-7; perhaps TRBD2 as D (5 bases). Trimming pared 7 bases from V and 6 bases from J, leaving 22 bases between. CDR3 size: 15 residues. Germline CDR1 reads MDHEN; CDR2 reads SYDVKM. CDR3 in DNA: TGTGCCAGCAAGTTAGCGTTAGGTTTCGAGTTCGAGCAGTACTTC. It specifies CASKLALGFEFEQYF.

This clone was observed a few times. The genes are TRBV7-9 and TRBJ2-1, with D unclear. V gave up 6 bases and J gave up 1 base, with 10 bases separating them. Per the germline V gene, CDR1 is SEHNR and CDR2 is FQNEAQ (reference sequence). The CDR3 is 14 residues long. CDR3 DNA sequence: TGTGCCAGCAGAGTGGGCCGTTCCTACAATGAGCAGTTCTTC. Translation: CASRVGRSYNEQFF.

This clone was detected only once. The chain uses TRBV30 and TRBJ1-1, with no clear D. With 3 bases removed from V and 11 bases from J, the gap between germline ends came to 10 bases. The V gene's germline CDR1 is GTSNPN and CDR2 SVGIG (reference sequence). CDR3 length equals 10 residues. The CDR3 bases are TGTGCCTGGAGAAGGAGCGGGGCTTTCTTT. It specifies CAWRRSGAFF. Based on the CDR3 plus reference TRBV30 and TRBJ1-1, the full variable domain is SQTIHQWPATLVQPVGSPLSLECTVEGTSNPNLYWYRQAAGRGLQLLFYSVGIGQISSEVPQNLSASRPQDRQFILSSKKLLLSDSGFYLCAWRRSGAFFGQGTRLTVV.

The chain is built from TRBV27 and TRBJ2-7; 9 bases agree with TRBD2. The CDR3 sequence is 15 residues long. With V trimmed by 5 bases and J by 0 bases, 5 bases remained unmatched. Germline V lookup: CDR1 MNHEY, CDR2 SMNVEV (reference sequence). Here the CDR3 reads CASSISGGSSYEQYF. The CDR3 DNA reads TGTGCCAGCAGTATTAGCGGGGGAAGCTCCTACGAGCAGTACTTC.